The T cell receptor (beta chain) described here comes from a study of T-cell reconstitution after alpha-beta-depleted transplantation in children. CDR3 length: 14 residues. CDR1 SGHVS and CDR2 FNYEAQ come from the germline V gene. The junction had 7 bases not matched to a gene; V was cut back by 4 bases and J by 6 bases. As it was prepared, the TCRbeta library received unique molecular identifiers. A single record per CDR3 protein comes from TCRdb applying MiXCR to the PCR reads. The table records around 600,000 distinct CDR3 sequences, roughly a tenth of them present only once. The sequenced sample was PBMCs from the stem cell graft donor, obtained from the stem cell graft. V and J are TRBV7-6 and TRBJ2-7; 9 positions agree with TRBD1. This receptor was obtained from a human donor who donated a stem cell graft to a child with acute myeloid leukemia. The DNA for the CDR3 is TGTGCCAGCAGCTGGGACAGGGAGGACCCCGAGCAGTACTTC. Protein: CASSWDREDPEQYF. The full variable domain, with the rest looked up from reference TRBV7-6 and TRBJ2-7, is GAGVSQSPRYKVTKRGQDVALRCDPISGHVSLYWYRQALGQGPEFLTYFNYEAQQDKSGLPNDRFSAERPEGSISTLTIQRTEQRDSAMYRCASSWDREDPEQYFGPGTRLTVT.